This T cell receptor beta chain is from a study of blood T cell repertoires in COVID-19. At the level of the study: Researchers got acute and convalescent COVID-19 samples from the United States, Italy and Spain. PBMCs, B-cell-depleted T cells, or T cells were the source of the cDNA or gDNA that made up the material.

V lost 4 bases to trimming and J lost 0 bases, with 3 bases between them. In germline, CDR1 is MNHEY, CDR2 SMNVEV (reference sequence). CDR3 length equals 12 residues. In the original analysis: Reference gene primer amplification gave estimated nucleated cell counts. Assay used: immunoSEQ multiplex PCR; TCRdb lists only in-frame clones, some missing. V, J and clone size reflect that table, while D and trimming were determined from the DNA. The sample consists of around 92,000 clones, 70% to 90% of them appearing once. The specimen sequenced was peripheral blood. This sequence joins TRBV27 and TRBJ1-1, with unresolved D. The sequence derives from an older woman in a cohort sampled during active or convalescent COVID-19. The CDR3 DNA reads as TGTGCCAGCAGTTCAGTGAACACTGAAGCTTTCTTT. It is translated as CASSSVNTEAFF.